This TCR beta chain was recorded in a study of technical replicates of blood from a handful of donors. Per germline, CDR1 SGHTA and CDR2 FQGNSA. Trimming pared 11 bases from V and 0 bases from J, leaving 15 bases between. CDR3 length equals 14 residues. Clones were read by immunoSEQ multiplex PCR, and TCRdb kept only the in-frame ones, dropping some. The data contain about 79,000 clones, more than 85% of them singletons. The TCR comes from a human donor in good health. Some clones in this sample may be carry-over from other donors' samples. The sample was T cells isolated from PBMCs. The chain uses TRBV7-2 and TRBJ2-3, with D hard to call. The CDR3 loop reads CASRWSISTDTQYF. CDR3 bases: TGTGCCTCCAGGTGGTCTATAAGCACAGATACGCAGTATTTT.